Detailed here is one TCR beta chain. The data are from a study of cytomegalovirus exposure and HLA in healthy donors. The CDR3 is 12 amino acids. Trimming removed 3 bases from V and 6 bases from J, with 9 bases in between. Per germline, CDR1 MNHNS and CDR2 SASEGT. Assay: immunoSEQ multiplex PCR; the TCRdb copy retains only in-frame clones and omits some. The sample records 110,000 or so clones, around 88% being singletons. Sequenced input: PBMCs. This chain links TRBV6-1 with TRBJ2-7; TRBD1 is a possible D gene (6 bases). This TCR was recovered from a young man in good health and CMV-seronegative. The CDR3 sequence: CASSDWTVEQYF. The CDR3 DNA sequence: TGTGCCAGCAGTGACTGGACAGTCGAGCAGTACTTC.